This TCR beta chain was documented in a study of graft-versus-host responses after intestinal transplantation. Repertoires were generated with immunoSEQ multiplex PCR, while TCRdb's copy carries only in-frame clones and drops some. The sample shows over 45,000 clones, approximately 95% of them seen only once. CDR3 length: 13 residues. With V trimmed by 4 bases and J by 10 bases, 6 bases remained unmatched. CDR1 and CDR2 from the germline V gene are SGDLS and YYNGEE. The gene calls are TRBV9 and TRBJ1-4, with TRBD1 identical over 8 bases. The sample here was PBMCs, taken around 800 days after a first intestinal transplant, on the day of a second. This sequence originates from a human patient who received an intestinal transplant, so some T cells may come from the graft donor. This chain's CDR3 is CASSMGQVGKLFF. The CDR3 bases are TGTGCCAGCAGCATGGGACAGGTGGGAAAACTGTTTTTT.